Below, one T cell receptor (beta chain) is given with its context. The antigen it recognizes is unknown. One base away there is no much larger clone; base qualities are not given. The record originates from a study of blood T cell repertoires in COVID-19 (dated by TCRdb to about 2020). About the investigation overall: The collaborator samples originated in the United States, Italy and Spain and spanned the acute and convalescent phases of COVID-19. The prospective study material was composed of cDNA or gDNA derived from T cells, B-cell-depleted T cells, or PBMCs. Subjects who had been exposed to COVID-19, were actively infected with it, or had recovered from it provided the deeply sampled blood TCRbeta repertoires that made up the dataset. The repertoires were made available in a free public database intended to serve as a resource for research on the immune response to SARS-CoV-2. The samples were drawn from two sources: the first 160 participants of the ongoing ImmuneRACE study, and about 1,300 subjects contributed by 6 global collaborators. The sample metadata nearly always contained a de-identified subject ID, COVID-19 status, age in years and sex. HLA class I and class II types, where available, came from metadata supplied by the sample provider rather than from assay-based typing. General findings and caveats noted by the study authors: How much clinical and demographic metadata was included differed by source and by participant, and the metadata was provided uncurated.

Relative to germline, V is missing 6 bases and J is missing 1 base, with 18 bases of the junction outside any gene match. The CDR3 has 19 amino acids, counting the end cysteine and phenylalanine. CDR3 DNA is the only sequence kept; it has 57 bases, read in frame from the first base. CDR1 and CDR2 are read off the germline V gene (reference sequence) as MNHEY and SMNVEV. The immunoSEQ Assay, a bias-controlled multiplex PCR, was used to amplify TCRbeta CDR3 regions from genomic DNA. Processing in the source paper ran as follows. The number of nucleated cells in each sample was estimated by amplification of reference gene primers within the assay. Sequence reads were collapsed and filtered to measure the absolute abundance of every unique TCRbeta CDR3 rearrangement. Productive Simpson clonality was computed per sample as the square root of Simpson's diversity index over productive rearrangements. TCRdb limited this immuneACCESS table to in-frame rearrangements with V and J called. A share of clones is missing; checked studies link under half to unresolved V genes, and the rest is unexplained. That table supplies the V and J calls and clone size; D and trimming were determined from the DNA. Recorded for this sample are tens of thousands of clones; over 75% of them occurred a single time. The ten biggest clones cover 10% of the sample.

Each collaborating institution followed its own protocols to collect whole blood in K2EDTA tubes. For TCRbeta analysis, collaborator samples were shipped as frozen whole blood, as isolated PBMCs, or as DNA extracted from either sample type. The TCR was taken from a human donor in a cohort sampled during active COVID-19. The V and J genes are TRBV27 and TRBJ1-2, with TRBD1 identical over 9 junction bases. Sequencing was carried out using peripheral blood. The DNA is as follows: TGTGCCAGCAGCCGCAGACAGGGACAGGGCTACGAATTTAACTATGGCTACACCTTC. Translated, it gives CASSRRQGQGYEFNYGYTF.